The rows below give T cell receptor beta chains drawn from one sample of a study of T cells after yellow fever vaccination. TCRdb processed the 5' RACE reads anew with MiXCR; each CDR3 protein has one entry. The sample yields 100,000 to 150,000 distinct CDR3 sequences, more than 7.5% seen once. The specimen comprised CD8+ T cells sorted from PBMCs, sampled on the day of the yellow fever booster vaccination. The source is a man aged 18 to 29 who received the YFV17D yellow fever vaccine. The CDR3 runs from the conserved cysteine through the conserved F or W. The order of the fields is D gene, J gene, clone size, V gene, CDR3 protein, CDR3 DNA. D genes are given only for firm matches. Clone sizes are given selectively: once, few, many, or a class where the clone is expanded.

>TRBD1|TRBJ2-7|.|TRBV27
CASSFLDRATYEQYF
TGTGCCAGCAGTTTCTTAGACAGGGCGACCTACGAGCAGTACTTC
>TRBD2|TRBJ2-3|few|TRBV20-1
CSAREPAGANTQYF
TGCAGTGCTAGAGAGCCAGCGGGGGCTAATACGCAGTATTTT
>.|TRBJ2-7|many|TRBV29-1
CSVDRLYPYEQYF
TGCAGCGTTGACAGGCTCTACCCATACGAGCAGTACTTC
>.|TRBJ1-5|.|TRBV4-1
CASSQDPSVYSNQPQHF
TGCGCCAGCAGCCAGGATCCAAGCGTTTATAGCAATCAGCCCCAGCATTTT
>.|TRBJ2-1|few|TRBV4-1
CASSPRRGGREYNEQFF
TGCGCCAGCAGCCCGAGGAGGGGGGGGAGGGAGTACAATGAGCAGTTCTTC
>.|TRBJ1-1|many|TRBV29-1
CSALGENTEAFF
TGCAGCGCCCTCGGTGAGAACACTGAAGCTTTCTTT
>.|TRBJ2-7|many|TRBV7-2
CASSPGERVSYEQYF
TGTGCCAGCAGCCCAGGGGAGCGGGTCTCCTACGAGCAGTACTTC
>TRBD1|TRBJ1-2|once|TRBV12-3/TRBV12-4
CASSSPGQANGYTF
TGTGCCAGCAGTAGCCCGGGACAGGCTAACGGCTACACCTTC
>.|TRBJ2-2|.|TRBV30
CAWTLGQGNGELFF
TGTGCCTGGACTCTGGGGCAGGGGAACGGGGAGCTGTTTTTT
>TRBD1|TRBJ1-1|few|TRBV5-1
CASRYGDREGPEAFF
TGCGCCAGCCGGTACGGGGACAGGGAAGGGCCTGAAGCTTTCTTT
>.|TRBJ1-1|.|TRBV7-9
CASSSGTTEAFF
TGTGCCAGCAGCTCCGGGACCACTGAAGCTTTCTTT
>TRBD2|TRBJ2-1|.|TRBV11-1
CASSLLTSGGDNEQFF
TGTGCCAGCAGCTTGCTGACTAGCGGGGGAGACAATGAGCAGTTCTTC
>.|TRBJ2-7|.|TRBV29-1
CSVEDSVSGEQYF
TGCAGCGTTGAAGATTCAGTGTCGGGGGAGCAGTACTTC
>.|TRBJ1-2|few|TRBV3-1
CASSQDGRGRDGYTF
TGTGCCAGCAGCCAAGACGGCCGGGGGCGCGATGGCTACACCTTC
>.|TRBJ2-5|few|TRBV11-2
CASSSSDIQETQYF
TGTGCCAGCAGCTCATCGGACATCCAAGAGACCCAGTACTTC
>TRBD1|TRBJ2-1|.|TRBV7-3
CASSLWQGDYNEQFF
TGTGCCAGCAGCTTATGGCAGGGGGACTACAATGAGCAGTTCTTC
>.|TRBJ2-5|.|TRBV20-1
CSAPGRMQETQYF
TGCAGTGCTCCTGGACGGATGCAAGAGACCCAGTACTTC
>TRBD1|TRBJ2-7|few|TRBV20-1
CSARDIQGAAYEQYF
TGCAGTGCTAGAGATATACAGGGGGCGGCCTACGAGCAGTACTTC
>.|TRBJ1-4|.|TRBV12-3/TRBV12-4
CASSYGTTNEKLFF
TGTGCCAGCAGTTATGGAACAACTAATGAAAAACTGTTTTTT
>TRBD1|TRBJ1-5|.|TRBV6-6
CASSYIGQGNQPQHF
TGTGCCAGCAGCTACATCGGACAGGGCAATCAGCCCCAGCATTTT
>.|TRBJ2-7|.|TRBV12-3/TRBV12-4
CASSLNLPGSYEQYF
TGTGCCAGCAGTTTAAATCTCCCGGGCTCCTACGAGCAGTACTTC
>.|TRBJ2-5|many|TRBV12-3/TRBV12-4
CAVGDTTSATQYF
TGTGCGGTAGGAGACACCACCTCGGCGACCCAGTACTTC
>.|TRBJ2-1|.|TRBV12-3/TRBV12-4
CASSPALDEQFF
TGTGCCAGCAGTCCGGCTCTTGATGAGCAGTTCTTC
>.|TRBJ2-3|.|TRBV4-3
CASSQEGERVDTHYF
TGCGCCAGCAGCCAAGAAGGGGAGAGGGTAGATACGCATTATTTT
>TRBD1|TRBJ2-5|few|TRBV12-3/TRBV12-4
CASSLGTGRETQYF
TGTGCCAGCAGTTTAGGGACAGGGCGGGAGACCCAGTACTTC
>.|TRBJ1-1|.|TRBV4-2
CASSQGLQAFF
TGTGCCAGCAGCCAAGGATTACAGGCTTTCTTT
>TRBD1|TRBJ1-5|many|TRBV12-3/TRBV12-4
CATGQGNQPQHF
TGTGCCACCGGACAGGGCAATCAGCCCCAGCATTTT
>TRBD1|TRBJ1-2|.|TRBV7-9
CASSSNPGQGDYGYTF
TGTGCCAGCAGCTCTAACCCGGGACAGGGAGACTATGGCTACACCTTC
>.|TRBJ1-2|.|TRBV9
CASSGNGDYGNTF
TGTGCCAGCAGCGGGAACGGCGACTATGGCAACACCTTC
>.|TRBJ2-3|.|TRBV6-2/TRBV6-3
CASSYFPADTQYF
TGTGCCAGCAGTTACTTCCCCGCAGATACGCAGTATTTT
>.|TRBJ2-3|.|TRBV7-9
CASSLEVREFADTQYF
TGTGCCAGCAGCTTAGAAGTCAGGGAGTTTGCAGATACGCAGTATTTT
>TRBD2|TRBJ2-1|many|TRBV12-3/TRBV12-4
CASSFGLVFNEQFF
TGTGCCAGCAGTTTTGGACTAGTCTTCAATGAGCAGTTCTTC
>TRBD2|TRBJ2-1|few|TRBV10-3
CAISPTSVDEQFF
TGTGCCATCAGTCCCACTAGCGTCGATGAGCAGTTCTTC
>.|TRBJ2-5|.|TRBV7-2
CASSLGWADQETQYF
TGTGCCAGCAGCTTAGGTTGGGCAGACCAAGAGACCCAGTACTTC
>.|TRBJ2-7|few|TRBV5-5
CASSLGQVNYEQYF
TGTGCCAGCAGCTTGGGCCAAGTTAACTACGAGCAGTACTTC
>.|TRBJ2-1|few|TRBV9
CASSGVSYNEQFF
TGTGCCAGCAGCGGGGTCTCCTACAATGAGCAGTTCTTC
>.|TRBJ1-2|.|TRBV12-3/TRBV12-4
CASSPIVDYGYTF
TGTGCCAGCAGTCCCATCGTAGACTATGGCTACACCTTC
>TRBD2|TRBJ2-1|few|TRBV6-1
CASRRTSGALYNEQFF
TGTGCCAGCAGGAGGACTAGCGGGGCCCTCTACAATGAGCAGTTCTTC
>.|TRBJ2-1|.|TRBV5-1
CASSGSSYNEQFF
TGCGCCAGTAGCGGAAGCTCCTACAATGAGCAGTTCTTC
>TRBD1|TRBJ1-1|.|TRBV4-1
CASSDRSRGQNTEAFF
TGCGCCAGCAGCGACAGATCGAGGGGGCAGAACACTGAAGCTTTCTTT
>TRBD1|TRBJ2-7|few|TRBV5-1
CASSPSRDRDRYEQYF
TGCGCCAGCAGCCCGTCCCGGGACAGGGACCGCTACGAGCAGTACTTC
>TRBD1|TRBJ1-6|few|TRBV6-5
CASSLSTGLSSPLHF
TGTGCCAGCAGCCTATCGACAGGGTTGAGTTCACCCCTCCACTTT
>TRBD1|TRBJ1-4|few|TRBV13
CASSDTGGVAEKLFF
TGTGCCAGCAGCGACACAGGGGGCGTAGCTGAAAAACTGTTTTTT
>.|TRBJ2-2|few|TRBV20-1
CSARDHSYYTGELFF
TGCAGTGCTAGAGATCATTCATACTACACCGGGGAGCTGTTTTTT